This passage covers 12 T cell receptor beta chains from one sample sequenced in a study of PD-1 blockade in classical Hodgkin lymphoma (dated by TCRdb to between 2020 and 2021). Sample time point, as interpreted from the label and publication: cycle 2 day 1 (C2D1) of nivolumab. Relapse after autologous stem cell transplantation had occurred in all trial patients, and cohorts A, B and C were distinguished by prior brentuximab vedotin exposure. The method was the immunoSEQ multiplex PCR assay. TCRdb's version of the immuneACCESS table is confined to in-frame rearrangements and falls short of the full clone set. An unresolved V gene accounts for under half of the shortfall where checked; the remainder is of unknown origin. The table for this sample lists more than 90,000 clones; around nine tenths of them were counted only once. The ten biggest clones cover around 7% of the sample. The sequencing here drew on peripheral blood mononuclear cells (PBMCs), taken before the second cycle of nivolumab. These receptors were taken from a human donor with classical Hodgkin lymphoma.

The rearrangement links TRBV7-6 to TRBJ1-1; 7 positions match TRBD1. The ends lost 3 bases at V and 5 bases at J; junction bases unmatched: 3. The CDR3 loop spans 13 amino acids. Germline V gene lookup returns CDR1 SGHVS and CDR2 FNYEAQ. CDR3 DNA sequence: TGTGCCAGCAGCTTCCGACAGGGTACTGAAGCTTTCTTT. It specifies CASSFRQGTEAFF. The variable domain in full, with the rest retrieved from reference TRBV7-6 and TRBJ1-1, is GAGVSQSPRYKVTKRGQDVALRCDPISGHVSLYWYRQALGQGPEFLTYFNYEAQQDKSGLPNDRFSAERPEGSISTLTIQRTEQRDSAMYRCASSFRQGTEAFFGQGTRLTVV.

J is TRBJ1-5 and V is TRBV11-2, with D unclear. This CDR3 is 13 amino acids long. The V gene lost 5 bases and the J gene lost 7 bases, with 12 bases spanning the gap. Germline-derived CDR1 and CDR2 are SGHAT and FQNNGV. The CDR3: CASSPTAGQPQHF. The CDR3 coding sequence is TGTGCCAGCAGCCCTACTGCCGGGCAGCCCCAGCATTTT.

This chain connects TRBV5-4 to TRBJ2-7; D call uncertain. The CDR3 has 16 residues. Trimming cost V 0 bases and J 3 bases, with 16 bases left between them. Germline-derived CDR1 and CDR2 are SGHNT and YYREEE (reference sequence). CDR3 sequence reads: CASSLGHRKVLYEQYF. CDR3 coding DNA: TGTGCCAGCAGCTTGGGACACCGTAAGGTTCTCTACGAGCAGTACTTC.

This chain links TRBV4-3 with TRBJ1-2; D remains ambiguous. Trimming took 4 bases from V and 6 from J, leaving 15 bases between them. The CDR3 sequence is 14 residues long. Germline loops: CDR1 LGHNA, CDR2 YSLEER. In nucleotides, the CDR3 is TGCGCCAGCAGCCGGACCCCCCCCTACGATGGCTACACCTTC. As protein: CASSRTPPYDGYTF.

The chain uses TRBV5-1 and TRBJ2-7, with 13 bases lining up with TRBD2. The CDR3 runs 15 residues. The germline gives CDR1 SGHRS, CDR2 YFSETQ. V lost 4 bases and J lost 7; bases outside the gene matches: 8. The CDR3 DNA sequence: TGCGCCAGCAGCCCTCGGACTAGCGGGGGCCCGGAGCAGTACTTC. Its translation: CASSPRTSGGPEQYF.

The chain links TRBV10-3 to TRBJ2-3; tentatively, D is TRBD2 (7 bases). The CDR3 sequence is 15 residues long. Germline CDR1 ENHRY, CDR2 SYGVKD. Trimming took 4 bases from V and 2 from J, leaving 13 bases between them. DNA of the CDR3: TGTGCCATCAGTGGGCGGGGGCCAACCACAGATACGCAGTATTTT. It yields the protein CAISGRGPTTDTQYF.

This clone appeared a single time. The chain joins TRBV15 to TRBJ1-5; D not certain. The V and J ends lost 0 bases and 9 bases respectively, with 9 bases between them. This CDR3 is built from 13 residues. Germline CDR1 reads LNHNV; CDR2 reads YYDKDF (reference sequence). The CDR3 here is CATSRDSGGPQHF. The CDR3 DNA sequence: TGTGCCACCAGCAGAGATTCAGGTGGGCCCCAGCATTTT.

This chain connects TRBV10-2 to TRBJ2-7; TRBD1 might be the D (6 bases). Germline CDR1 WSHSY, CDR2 SAAADI. This CDR3 is built from 13 residues. Trimming took 7 bases from V and 6 from J, leaving 16 bases between them. CDR3 residues: CASKSPGVGEQYF. In DNA, the CDR3 is TGCGCCAGCAAATCCCCAGGGGTCGGCGAGCAGTACTTC.

This chain links TRBV9 with TRBJ2-1; 9 positions agree with TRBD2. V lost 4 bases to trimming and J lost 9 bases; unmatched junction nucleotides: 17. The CDR3 is 17 amino acids. Germline V gene lookup returns CDR1 SGDLS and CDR2 YYNGEE. CDR3 region: CASSLMSGGSSRGEQFF. The CDR3 DNA follows: TGTGCCAGCAGCCTAATGAGCGGGGGGTCTTCCCGGGGTGAGCAGTTCTTC.

The chain is built from TRBV15 and TRBJ2-7, with a tentative D call TRBD1 (6 bases). The V and J ends lost 4 bases and 3 bases respectively, with 16 bases between them. The germline V gene encodes CDR1 LNHNV and CDR2 YYDKDF (reference sequence). This CDR3 has 15 residues. The CDR3 DNA reads as TGTGCCACCAGCACCTATGACAGGCAAAACTACGAGCAGTACTTC. It specifies CATSTYDRQNYEQYF. Variable domain in full (rest from reference TRBV15 and TRBJ2-7): DAMVIQNPRYQVTQFGKPVTLSCSQTLNHNVMYWYQQKSSQAPKLLFHYYDKDFNNEADTPDNFQSRRPNTSFCFLDIRSPGLGDTAMYLCATSTYDRQNYEQYFGPGTRLTVT.

V and J are TRBV5-1 and TRBJ2-7, with a tentative D call TRBD1 (6 bases). The CDR3 has 13 amino acids. Germline V gene lookup returns CDR1 SGHRS and CDR2 YFSETQ. Trimming shortened V by 4 bases and J by 3 bases, and 11 bases separated the two germline ends. The CDR3 region has the DNA TGCGCCAGCAGCCTTGGACAGAGCTACGAGCAGTACTTC. It translates to CASSLGQSYEQYF.

The chain has TRBV2 and TRBJ2-1; the D gene is possibly TRBD2 (6 bases). The CDR3 has 15 amino acids. V gave up 1 base and J gave up 7 bases, with 14 bases separating them. Looked up from germline, CDR1 is SNHLY and CDR2 is FYNNEI. CDR3 sequence reads: CASSEVAGLGNEQFF. CDR3 coding DNA: TGTGCCAGCAGTGAAGTGGCGGGGCTGGGGAATGAGCAGTTCTTC.